This is a list of T cell receptor beta chains from one sample in a study of T cell responses to AZD1222 COVID-19 vaccine. Profiled with immunoSEQ multiplex PCR; TCRdb holds only in-frame clones, not every one. The sample consists of fewer than 200,000 clones, about 92% of them appearing once. The source material was peripheral blood, sampled on day 0 of AZD1222 vaccination. The receptors come from an adult in good health. The conserved cysteine and the conserved F or W are not part of the CDR3 here. Fields, in order: CDR3 protein, V gene, J gene.

cdr3_aa: ASLEGRIPDTF; v_call: TRBV28; j_call: TRBJ1-4
cdr3_aa: ASSLQGRGYGYT; v_call: TRBV11-2; j_call: TRBJ1-2
cdr3_aa: ASKVRADYGYT; v_call: TRBV2; j_call: TRBJ1-2
cdr3_aa: ASSLGGGATGELF; v_call: TRBV7-2; j_call: TRBJ2-2
cdr3_aa: ASSQPGQGVRTGELF; v_call: TRBV4-2; j_call: TRBJ2-2
cdr3_aa: ASSPTTARLETQY; v_call: TRBV7-3; j_call: TRBJ2-5
cdr3_aa: ASSSQGRQPQH; v_call: TRBV6-5; j_call: TRBJ1-5
cdr3_aa: ASSYRGTQPQH; v_call: TRBV6-2/TRBV6-3; j_call: TRBJ1-5
cdr3_aa: ASSLPGGPTGANVLT; v_call: TRBV7-9; j_call: TRBJ2-6
cdr3_aa: ASSHPTREPGELF; v_call: TRBV4-3; j_call: TRBJ2-2
cdr3_aa: ASSRNIGTANTGELF; v_call: TRBV4-3; j_call: TRBJ2-2
cdr3_aa: ASSFQRDTEAF; v_call: TRBV7-2; j_call: TRBJ1-1
cdr3_aa: ASSQEATGQGLTLH; v_call: TRBV3-1/TRBV3-2; j_call: TRBJ1-6
cdr3_aa: ASSPTPRGVETQY; v_call: TRBV7-2; j_call: TRBJ2-5
cdr3_aa: ASRPTGGSYGYT; v_call: TRBV6-2/TRBV6-3; j_call: TRBJ1-2
cdr3_aa: ASSQDWGDGTEAF; v_call: TRBV4-3; j_call: TRBJ1-1
cdr3_aa: ASSPSPYEQY; v_call: TRBV28; j_call: TRBJ2-7
cdr3_aa: ASSPQQGNEKLF; v_call: TRBV21-1; j_call: TRBJ1-4
cdr3_aa: ASSPDRTDTQY; v_call: TRBV5-1; j_call: TRBJ2-3
cdr3_aa: ASSPETAYEQY; v_call: TRBV5-1; j_call: TRBJ2-7
cdr3_aa: SASPRGAHQETQY; v_call: TRBV20-1; j_call: TRBJ2-5
cdr3_aa: ASSFRTEAF; v_call: TRBV12-3/TRBV12-4; j_call: TRBJ1-1
cdr3_aa: ASSQSRTRDTEAF; v_call: TRBV23-1; j_call: TRBJ1-1
cdr3_aa: ASSSDREREKLF; v_call: TRBV27; j_call: TRBJ1-4
cdr3_aa: ASSEEGLENNSPLH; v_call: TRBV2; j_call: TRBJ1-6
cdr3_aa: ASSSYRGLAYEQY; v_call: TRBV11-2; j_call: TRBJ2-7
cdr3_aa: ASSVGDRMNTEAF; v_call: TRBV9; j_call: TRBJ1-1
cdr3_aa: ASRGGRANYGYT; v_call: TRBV6-5; j_call: TRBJ1-2
cdr3_aa: ASSSNRVTAF; v_call: TRBV27; j_call: TRBJ1-1
cdr3_aa: ASRPPGTSGNTIY; v_call: TRBV6-6; j_call: TRBJ1-3
cdr3_aa: ASSSWGVGQETQY; v_call: TRBV7-2; j_call: TRBJ2-5
cdr3_aa: ASSLRRSGANVLT; v_call: TRBV27; j_call: TRBJ2-6
cdr3_aa: SARRGQKLF; v_call: TRBV20-1; j_call: TRBJ1-4
cdr3_aa: ASHHGAKKYEQY; v_call: TRBV7-9; j_call: TRBJ2-7
cdr3_aa: ASSQQGAGNEQF; v_call: TRBV3-1/TRBV3-2; j_call: TRBJ2-1
cdr3_aa: ASSSWDTEAF; v_call: TRBV7-8; j_call: TRBJ1-1
cdr3_aa: ASSLAGQGNTEAF; v_call: TRBV5-1; j_call: TRBJ1-1
cdr3_aa: ASSPRAPEASYNSPLH; v_call: TRBV18; j_call: TRBJ1-6
cdr3_aa: ASSPQGGGAETQY; v_call: TRBV13; j_call: TRBJ2-5
cdr3_aa: ASRGDTLNTEAF; v_call: TRBV19; j_call: TRBJ1-1
cdr3_aa: ASGQGYEQY; v_call: TRBV2; j_call: TRBJ2-7
cdr3_aa: ASSWDSRPTDTQY; v_call: TRBV6-5; j_call: TRBJ2-3